This T cell receptor beta chain was sequenced for a study of T cells in Graves' hyperthyroidism and ophthalmopathy. From RNA transcripts, TCR beta CDR3 regions were amplified. The HTBI primer set drove a first-round RT-PCR of the TCR CDR3. TCRdb ran MiXCR on the multiplex PCR reads and lists one entry per CDR3 protein. The repertoire consists of 600,000 to 650,000 distinct CDR3 sequences, with about 20% occurring once and the leading ten covering approximately 30%. The CDR3 sequence is 17 residues long. Germline V CDR1 and CDR2: LGHNA, YSLEER. The V end was cut by 0 bases, the J end by 0 bases, with 15 bases between.

The J gene is TRBJ2-7, the V gene TRBV4-3; no clear D. This sequence was found in a man under 40 with Graves' ophthalmopathy. Sequencing input: blood. CDR3 in amino acids: CASSQDGAGRSSYEQYF. CDR3 DNA: TGCGCCAGCAGCCAAGATGGAGCCGGACGGAGCTCCTACGAGCAGTACTTC.